Following are 28 T cell receptor beta chains from one sample sequenced in a study of tumor-infiltrating lymphocytes in primary liver carcinoma. From 500 to 600 ng of total RNA, TCR beta-specific cDNA was reverse-transcribed using a constant-region primer. Libraries of TCR beta came from three nested multiplex PCR rounds with slightly modified ARM-PCR. The opening two PCR rounds, about 10 cycles each, paired TRBV1-TRBV30 forward primers with a C-beta reverse primer. TCRdb redid the calling of the multiplex PCR reads with MiXCR, one entry per CDR3 protein. This table holds 40,000 to 55,000 distinct CDR3 sequences, around 82% found once. Unsorted bulk tissue (roughly 20-31 mg) underwent RNA and DNA co-extraction. The sample comprised liver tumor tissue from sampling region 5. The subset here: tumor region T5, tumor centre. The receptors derive from a man in his forties or fifties with primary liver carcinoma and hepatitis B virus infection.

CDR3 in DNA: TGTGCCATTTCCACCGGGGGACGAGAGGACACTGAAGCTTTCTTT. Protein: CAISTGGREDTEAFF. The chain uses TRBV10-3 and TRBJ1-1, with D possibly being TRBD1 (5 bases). The germline CDR1 and CDR2 sequences are ENHRY and SYGVKD. The V and J ends lost 9 bases and 3 bases respectively, with 20 bases between them. The CDR3 has 15 residues.

The gene calls are TRBV6-2 or TRBV6-3 and TRBJ2-5, with TRBD2 identical over 9 bases. Germline lookup yields CDR1 MNHEY and CDR2 SVGEGT. V lost 7 bases and J lost 4; bases outside the gene matches: 16. The CDR3 is made up of 17 amino acids. CDR3 DNA sequence: TGTGCCAGCAATTATGGTTCAGCGGGAGGATCGGGAGAGACCCAGTACTTC. Residues: CASNYGSAGGSGETQYF.

Details on this clonotype: One end of the junction fails to match germline, which may point to a read error. The chain carries TRBV4-3 and TRBJ2-1; D unclear. CDR1 and CDR2 from the germline V gene are LGHNA and YSLEER. CDR3 length equals 16 residues. The CDR3 bases are TGCGCCAGCAGCCAAGATCCCTATCCAGAATACAATGAGAAGTTCTTC. Residues: CASSQDPYPEYNEKFF.

V is TRBV19 and J is TRBJ2-1; 7 nucleotides line up with TRBD1. Germline assignment: CDR1 LNHDA and CDR2 SQIVND (reference sequence). Germline trimming cut 5 bases from V and 8 bases from J; bases unmatched to any gene: 12. The CDR3 contains 15 residues. Written as DNA, the CDR3 is TGTGCCAGTAGTTCCGGGACAGCGGCTATTTATGAGCAGTTCTTC. Residues: CASSSGTAAIYEQFF.

As for this clonotype: Here the CDR3 omits its conserved ending phenylalanine or tryptophan, so a read error is the likely source. The V gene is TRBV12-3 or TRBV12-4, the J gene TRBJ1-5, with D tentatively TRBD1 (6 bases). The CDR3 is made up of 14 amino acids. CDR3: CASSQQGDNQPQHS. CDR3 nucleotide sequence: TGTGCTAGCAGCCAACAGGGCGACAATCAGCCCCAGCATTCT.

Of note for this clonotype: Germline and junction disagree at one end, which may indicate a read error. This rearrangement joins TRBV11-2 to TRBJ2-4; D gene unclear. CDR1 and CDR2 from the germline V gene are SGHAT and FQNNGV. The CDR3 is made up of 15 amino acids. The CDR3 is CASTTSAVSKNIQSF. The CDR3 DNA is TGTGCCAGCACCACTTCGGCGGTATCCAAAAACATTCAGAGCTTC.

Points on this clonotype: Since no conserved phenylalanine or tryptophan closes the CDR3, a read error is the likely cause. It is unclear where the CDR3 begins or ends on the DNA, so no DNA is shown, and the CDR3 is as TCRdb lists it. The gene calls are TRBV11-2 and TRBJ2-7; TRBD2, the table's D call, was not compared with the DNA. The CDR3 length equals 14 residues, ends included. Germline values: CDR1 SGHAT, CDR2 FQNNGV. The CDR3 sequence: CASSLPDGTQRTYL.

V and J are TRBV5-6 and TRBJ1-1, with a tentative D call TRBD1 (5 bases). Germline V gene sequence: CDR1 SGHDT, CDR2 YYEEEE. CDR3 size: 16 residues. The V and J ends lost 4 bases and 0 bases respectively, with 16 bases between them. This CDR3 reads CASSATELRLNTEAFF. In nucleotides, the CDR3 is TGTGCCAGCAGCGCGACAGAACTCCGTTTGAACACTGAAGCTTTCTTT.

About this clonotype: The junction shows a germline mismatch at one end, possibly a read error. The chain combines TRBV14 with TRBJ2-1, with no clear D. CDR1 is SGHDN and CDR2 is FVKESK in the germline V gene. The CDR3 is 16 amino acids. DNA of the CDR3: TGTGCCAGCAGTGCCGTAGTGGGATGGGTAAACAATGAGCAGCTTTTC. Encoded protein: CASSAVVGWVNNEQLF.

This clonotype was picked up many times. V usage is TRBV6-6 and J usage is TRBJ2-3, with TRBD2 matching over 12 bases. From germline, CDR1 is MNHNY and CDR2 SVGAGI (reference sequence). J gave up 0 bases and V 7 bases, and 14 bases lay outside the gene matches. The length of the CDR3 is 19 residues. This chain's CDR3 is CASTDPRVGLAGSTDTQYF. The CDR3, as DNA: TGTGCCAGCACCGACCCCCGGGTAGGACTAGCGGGAAGCACAGATACGCAGTATTTT.

A note on this clonotype: One end of the junction does not line up with germline, which may come from a read error. The chain combines TRBV6-2 or TRBV6-3 with TRBJ2-1, with 10 bases fitting TRBD2. CDR1 is MNHEY, CDR2 SVGEGT, per germline. The length of the CDR3 is 14 residues. The CDR3 nucleotides are TGTACCAGCAGTTACCGTACTAGCGGGGAGGAGCAGTTCTTC. This codes for CTSSYRTSGEEQFF.

As for this clonotype: This CDR3 is missing its conserved last phenylalanine or tryptophan, likely due to a read error. The CDR3 reads CAGSPRTVLGYNEQFL. The CDR3 DNA reads as TGTGCCGGCAGCCCTAGGACAGTGTTGGGGTACAATGAGCAGTTCCTC. V gene TRBV14 combines with J gene TRBJ2-1, with D perhaps matching TRBD1 (6 bases). CDR1 is SGHDN, CDR2 FVKESK, per germline. CDR3 length: 16 amino acids.

This clonotype appeared many times. The chain carries TRBV20-1 and TRBJ1-5; TRBD1 agrees at 9 bases. CDR1 DFQATT and CDR2 SNEGSKA come from the germline V gene (reference sequence). V shed 0 bases, J shed 2 bases, and the junction held 14 bases outside the gene matches. The CDR3 spans 19 residues. The CDR3 nucleotides are TGCAGTGCTAGAGACGTTTCCGGGACAGGGTTTAGTCGCAATCAGCCCCAGCATTTT. Translated: CSARDVSGTGFSRNQPQHF.

In the case of this clonotype: A junction end diverges from the germline sequence, so it may reflect a read error. This chain connects TRBV5-1 to TRBJ2-1, with D perhaps matching TRBD2 (5 bases). The CDR3 spans 15 residues. Germline CDR1 SGHRS, CDR2 YFSETQ. CDR3 in amino acids: CTSSLAGEPYNEQFF. DNA for the CDR3: TGCACCAGCAGCTTGGCTGGGGAGCCCTACAATGAGCAGTTCTTC.

On this clonotype: The missing conserved phenylalanine or tryptophan at the end of this CDR3 makes a read error likely. The limits of the CDR3 on the DNA are not certain, so only TCRdb's listed CDR3 is given. The chain employs TRBV6-2 or TRBV6-3 and TRBJ2-2; TRBD2 was called by the table and not checked on the DNA. The V gene's germline CDR1 is MNHEY and CDR2 SVGEGT. The CDR3 length equals 14 residues, ends included. The CDR3 here is CASSFVGSTGEPFC.

The rearrangement uses TRBV7-8 and TRBJ2-2, with D possibly being TRBD1 (6 bases). V was clipped by 10 bases and J by 4 bases, with 16 bases between them. Germline lookup yields CDR1 SGHVS and CDR2 FQNEAQ. This CDR3 spans 14 amino acids. CDR3 DNA: TGTGCCAACATCTACAGGGTCAGCACCGGGGAGCTGTTTTTT. Its translation: CANIYRVSTGELFF.

This chain links TRBV4-1 with TRBJ2-2; 12 bases align to TRBD1. Germline V gene sequence: CDR1 MGHRA, CDR2 YSYEKL. CDR3 length: 16 amino acids. The J segment lost 9 bases and the V segment lost 5 bases, leaving 10 bases of the junction unmatched. The CDR3 loop is CASSAGTGGDAWELFF. In DNA form, the CDR3 reads TGCGCCAGCAGCGCCGGGACAGGGGGCGATGCCTGGGAGCTGTTTTTT.

This chain joins TRBV6-6 and TRBJ2-7; D not certain. Germline V gives CDR1 MNHNY, CDR2 SVGAGI (reference sequence). V was shortened by 7 bases and J by 3 bases, with 13 bases between the two germline ends. The CDR3 extends over 13 amino acids. The CDR3 DNA reads as TGTGCCAGCACCCCAGGACCCTTCTACGAGCAGTACTTC. Residues: CASTPGPFYEQYF.

The V gene is TRBV11-1, the J gene TRBJ2-3; D is uncertain. The CDR3 loop spans 15 amino acids. Germline CDR1 SGHAT, CDR2 FQDESV (reference sequence). V was clipped by 9 bases and J by 0 bases, with 16 bases between them. The CDR3 spells CASSLPMGSTDTQYF. CDR3 DNA: TGTGCCAGTAGTTTGCCGATGGGGAGCACAGATACGCAGTATTTT. Full variable domain (outside the CDR3, taken from reference TRBV11-1 and TRBJ2-3): EAEVAQSPRYKITEKSQAVAFWCDPISGHATLYWYRQILGQGPELLVQFQDESVVDDSQLPKDRFSAERLKGVDSTLKIQPAELGDSAMYLCASSLPMGSTDTQYFGPGTRLTVL.

At least ten counts were recorded for this clonotype. V is TRBV28 and J is TRBJ2-6; D might be TRBD2 (6 bases). From germline, CDR1 is MDHEN and CDR2 SYDVKM. The CDR3 totals 14 residues. V lost 11 bases to trimming and J lost 2 bases, with 13 bases between them. In nucleotides, the CDR3 is TGTGCCGTCGGGGGACTTACTGGGGCCAACGTCCTGACTTTC. Translated, it gives CAVGGLTGANVLTF. The variable domain in full, completed from reference TRBV28 and TRBJ2-6, reads DVKVTQSSRYLVKRTGEKVFLECVQDMDHENMFWYRQDPGLGLRLIYFSYDVKMKEKGDIPEGYSVSREKKERFSLILESASTNQTSMYLCAVGGLTGANVLTFGAGSRLTVL.

Concerning this clonotype itself: This clone may be a read error of a much larger clone one base away. The chain carries TRBV10-3 and TRBJ2-3; D ambiguous. Germline V gene sequence: CDR1 ENHRY, CDR2 SYGVKD. This CDR3 comprises 11 residues. The CDR3 sequence is CAIQVTYTRYF. CDR3 in DNA: TGTGCCATCCAAGTCACATATACGCGGTATTTT.

This clonotype was seen a single time. The rearrangement uses TRBV12-3 or TRBV12-4 and TRBJ2-7; D unclear. The CDR3 totals 14 residues. The V gene lost 5 bases and the J gene lost 3 bases, with 14 bases spanning the gap. As DNA, the CDR3 is TGTGCCAGCAGTCCTCTAGAGGTGGACTACGAGCAGTACTTC. Translation gives CASSPLEVDYEQYF.

This clonotype was recorded once. V usage is TRBV5-1 and J usage is TRBJ2-7, with D unclear. CDR1 and CDR2 from the germline V gene are SGHRS and YFSETQ. V shed 2 bases and J shed 2 bases, with 17 bases lying between them. The CDR3 has 16 amino acids. The CDR3: CASSFVVPASPYEQYF. DNA of the CDR3: TGCGCCAGCAGCTTCGTTGTCCCAGCAAGTCCCTACGAGCAGTACTTC.

This chain links TRBV29-1 with TRBJ2-2; D unresolved. From germline, CDR1 is SQVTM and CDR2 ANQGSEA. Between the trimmed V and J ends, which lost 4 bases and 3 bases, there was a span of 6 bases. This CDR3 has 12 amino acids. CDR3 residues: CSVGHHTGELFF. The CDR3 DNA reads as TGCAGCGTTGGGCACCACACCGGGGAGCTGTTTTTT.

Of note for this clonotype: Since the CDR3 does not end with the conserved phenylalanine or tryptophan, this likely comes from a read error. V usage is TRBV29-1 and J usage is TRBJ2-3, with D tentatively TRBD1 (6 bases). The V and J ends lost 4 bases and 12 bases respectively, with 17 bases between them. The length of the CDR3 is 12 residues. Per germline, CDR1 SQVTM and CDR2 ANQGSEA. CDR3 DNA: TGCAGCGTTGGTGCCATGGGGGCTACTCAGTATATT. It encodes CSVGAMGATQYI.

This chain uses TRBV29-1 with TRBJ2-7; TRBD2 might be the D (7 bases). With 6 bases removed from V and 3 bases from J, the gap between germline ends came to 15 bases. CDR3 length: 13 amino acids. Germline values: CDR1 SQVTM, CDR2 ANQGSEA. CDR3 DNA: TGCAGCGTCGGGGGGCTATCGATCTACGAGCAGTACTTC. This sequence encodes CSVGGLSIYEQYF.

The table lists this clonotype with a count of one. At one boundary the junction diverges from the germline segment, which might be a read error. This chain joins TRBV5-6 and TRBJ2-3, with D possibly TRBD1 on 5 matching bases. The CDR3 contains 14 residues. Germline values: CDR1 SGHDT, CDR2 YYEEEE. CDR3 loop: CASSLHGATDMQYF. The CDR3 nucleotides read TGTGCCAGCAGCTTGCATGGGGCAACAGATATGCAGTATTTT.

In its sample, this clonotype was seen once. The chain carries TRBV6-2 or TRBV6-3 and TRBJ2-1, with TRBD2 identical over 9 bases. Trimming took 7 bases from V and 11 from J; bases not matched to a gene: 15. The germline CDR1 and CDR2 sequences are MNHEY and SVGEGT. The CDR3 has 15 amino acids. The DNA of the CDR3 is TGTGCCAGCAACCCAAGACTAGCGGAAGGGGATAAGCAGTTCTTC. It specifies CASNPRLAEGDKQFF.